This T cell receptor (beta chain) is from a study of cytomegalovirus exposure and HLA in healthy donors. Study-wide findings and caveats: In a later analysis, TCR beta V- and J-gene trimming was associated with a missense DCLRE1C variant. The listing of roughly 160 TCR beta chains classed them as cytomegalovirus-associated.

On this clone: Antigen: not known.

Researchers ran the PCR with 60 Vbeta and 13 Jbeta primers. Using immunoSEQ multiplex PCR, the repertoire was profiled, and TCRdb retains in-frame clones only, with some absent. Of more than 95,000 clones in the sample, around 78% are singletons; the top ten hold 4% to 5.5%. The CDR3 totals 13 residues. Germline V gene lookup returns CDR1 SQVTM and CDR2 ANQGSEA. Trimming removed 7 bases from V and 7 bases from J; junction bases left unmatched: 6. Sequencing was carried out using PBMCs. The receptor was derived from a man in his 60s in good health and CMV-seropositive. This sequence joins TRBV29-1 and TRBJ2-3; 12 nucleotides match TRBD2. DNA of the CDR3: TGCAGCGCAGGGCTAGCGGGGGGGAATACGCAGTATTTT. Residues: CSAGLAGGNTQYF.